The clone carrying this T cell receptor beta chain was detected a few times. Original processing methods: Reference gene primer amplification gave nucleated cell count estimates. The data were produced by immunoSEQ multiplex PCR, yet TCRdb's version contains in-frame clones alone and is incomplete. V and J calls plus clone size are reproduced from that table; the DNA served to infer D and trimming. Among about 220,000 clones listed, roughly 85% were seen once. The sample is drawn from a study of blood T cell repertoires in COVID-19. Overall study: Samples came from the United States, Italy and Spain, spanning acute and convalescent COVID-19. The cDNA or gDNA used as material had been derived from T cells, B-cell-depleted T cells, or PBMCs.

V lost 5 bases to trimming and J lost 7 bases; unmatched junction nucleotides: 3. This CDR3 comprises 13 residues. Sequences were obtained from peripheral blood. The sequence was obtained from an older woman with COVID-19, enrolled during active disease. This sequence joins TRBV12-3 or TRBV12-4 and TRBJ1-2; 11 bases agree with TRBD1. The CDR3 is CASSPDRGLGYTF. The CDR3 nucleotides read TGTGCCAGCAGTCCGGACAGGGGGCTTGGCTACACCTTC.